Following are 10 T cell receptor beta chains from one sample sequenced in a study of T cell responses to AZD1222 COVID-19 vaccine. Data came from immunoSEQ multiplex PCR; TCRdb stores just in-frame clones and leaves some out. Counted here are 55,000 to 75,000 clones, 88% occurring once; the ten biggest clones make up roughly 8.3%. Sequencing was performed on peripheral blood, taken on day 0 of AZD1222 vaccination. Source of these receptors: an adult in good health.

The chain links TRBV7-6 to TRBJ1-4; possibly TRBD1 for D (5 bases). V lost 4 bases to trimming and J lost 0 bases, with 18 bases between them. The CDR3 sequence is 18 residues long. Per germline, CDR1 SGHVS and CDR2 FNYEAQ. The CDR3 nucleotides read TGTGCCAGCAGCTCAAGGACACTTCTTCTTGCAACTAATGAAAAACTGTTTTTT. It yields the protein CASSSRTLLLATNEKLFF.

This clone has a single count. The chain links TRBV2 to TRBJ1-5; D perhaps matches TRBD1 (5 bases). V dropped 6 bases and J dropped 3 bases, with 12 bases sitting between them. CDR1 and CDR2 (germline): SNHLY, FYNNEI. CDR3 length equals 14 residues. The chain's CDR3 is CASRGFRDNQPQHF. CDR3 in DNA: TGTGCCAGCAGGGGGTTCAGGGACAATCAGCCCCAGCATTTT.

A single count supports this clone. V usage is TRBV6-5 and J usage is TRBJ1-5; 7 nucleotides align to TRBD1. The ends lost 8 bases at V and 2 bases at J; junction bases unmatched: 9. CDR1 is MNHEY, CDR2 SVGAGI, per germline. This CDR3 is 15 amino acids long. CDR3 amino acids: CASLTGFGGNQPQHF. CDR3 in DNA: TGTGCCAGCCTGACAGGGTTCGGGGGCAATCAGCCCCAGCATTTT.

The CDR3 nucleotides are TGCAGTGCTAGTGTTGGGAGCGACACCGGGGAGCTGTTTTTT. This translates into CSASVGSDTGELFF. The chain recombines TRBV20-1 with TRBJ2-2, with a weak D call TRBD2 (5 bases). Trimming stripped 3 bases from V and 3 bases from J, with 11 bases between. The CDR3 is 14 residues long. Germline V gives CDR1 DFQATT, CDR2 SNEGSKA (reference sequence).

The V call is TRBV7-3, the J call TRBJ2-1; D possibly corresponds to TRBD2 (6 bases). V dropped 3 bases and J dropped 7 bases, with 19 bases sitting between them. This CDR3 contains 16 residues. Germline V gene lookup returns CDR1 SGHTA and CDR2 FQGTGA. The CDR3 reads CASSLKRAVAENEQFF. Here the CDR3 DNA reads TGTGCCAGCAGCTTGAAGCGGGCGGTGGCCGAAAATGAGCAGTTCTTC.

In its sample, this clone was seen once. The CDR3 nucleotides are TGTGCCAGCAGTGGGGGGAGATGGGAGACCCAGTACTTC. It yields the protein CASSGGRWETQYF. The chain links TRBV28 to TRBJ2-5, with D tentatively TRBD2 (6 bases). CDR1 and CDR2 from the germline V gene are MDHEN and SYDVKM. The V and J ends lost 5 bases and 5 bases respectively, with 12 bases between them. The CDR3 loop spans 13 amino acids.

The rearrangement uses TRBV12-3 or TRBV12-4 and TRBJ1-1; 8 bases are shared with TRBD1. With 7 bases clipped from V and 9 bases from J, the junction kept 7 bases outside the gene matches. The CDR3 length is 12 residues. The CDR3 DNA reads as TGTGCCAGCACCCAGGACAGGGTAAAAGCTTTCTTT. This gives the protein CASTQDRVKAFF.

The chain combines TRBV6-5 with TRBJ1-3; D uncertain. Looked up from germline, CDR1 is MNHEY and CDR2 is SVGAGI. The CDR3 is 14 amino acids. Trimming removed 0 bases from V and 4 bases from J, with 7 bases in between. The CDR3 sequence is CASSYSAAGNTIYF. The CDR3 nucleotides read TGTGCCAGCAGTTACTCCGCCGCCGGAAACACCATATATTTT.

The chain has TRBV24-1 and TRBJ2-1; D gene uncertain. V was cut by 6 bases and J by 3 bases, with 8 bases left in between. This CDR3 comprises 13 residues. The V gene's germline CDR1 is KGHDR and CDR2 SFDVKD. CDR3 coding DNA: TGTGCCACCAGTCACTCACTCTACAATGAGCAGTTCTTC. It specifies CATSHSLYNEQFF.

This clone was detected a few times. The chain joins TRBV2 to TRBJ2-2, with D perhaps TRBD1 or TRBD2 (5 bases each). Germline V lookup: CDR1 SNHLY, CDR2 FYNNEI. V gave up 6 bases and J gave up 1 base, with 12 bases separating them. The CDR3 consists of 15 residues. The CDR3 sequence: CASRRGDQNTGELFF. Written as DNA, the CDR3 is TGTGCCAGCAGACGAGGGGACCAGAACACCGGGGAGCTGTTTTTT.